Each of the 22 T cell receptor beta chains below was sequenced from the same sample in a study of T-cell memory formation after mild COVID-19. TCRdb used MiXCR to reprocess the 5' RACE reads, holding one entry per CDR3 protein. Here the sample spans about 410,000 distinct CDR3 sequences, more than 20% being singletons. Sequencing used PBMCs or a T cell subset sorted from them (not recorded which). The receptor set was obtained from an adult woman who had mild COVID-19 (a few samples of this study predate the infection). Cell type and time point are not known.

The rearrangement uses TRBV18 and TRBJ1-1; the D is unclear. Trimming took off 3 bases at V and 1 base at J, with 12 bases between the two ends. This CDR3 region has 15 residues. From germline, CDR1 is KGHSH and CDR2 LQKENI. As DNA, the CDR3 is TGTGCCAGCTCACCTTTTCAAGGAGAGAACACTGAAGCTTTCTTT. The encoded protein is CASSPFQGENTEAFF.

The DNA for the CDR3 is TGTGCCATCAGAAAGATGACTAGCGGGGGGGCCGAAGAGACCCAGTACTTC. The encoded protein is CAIRKMTSGGAEETQYF. The chain employs TRBV10-3 and TRBJ2-5; 14 nucleotides match TRBD2. Germline V gives CDR1 ENHRY, CDR2 SYGVKD. The CDR3 extends over 17 amino acids. The J segment lost 3 bases and the V segment lost 6 bases, leaving 9 bases of the junction unmatched.

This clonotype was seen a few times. CDR3 region: CASSVATAGELFF. The CDR3, as DNA: TGTGCCAGCAGCGTAGCTACAGCCGGGGAGCTGTTTTTT. V is TRBV9 and J is TRBJ2-2; D gene uncertain. Germline CDR1 SGDLS, CDR2 YYNGEE. The CDR3 runs to 13 residues. V lost 0 bases, J lost 6 bases, and 6 bases lay in between.

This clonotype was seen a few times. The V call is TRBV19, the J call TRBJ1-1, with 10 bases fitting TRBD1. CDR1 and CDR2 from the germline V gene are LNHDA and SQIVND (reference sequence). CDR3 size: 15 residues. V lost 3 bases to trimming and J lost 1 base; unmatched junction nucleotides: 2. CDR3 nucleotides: TGTGCCAGTAGTATGGACAGGGGGAAGAACACTGAAGCTTTCTTT. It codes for CASSMDRGKNTEAFF.

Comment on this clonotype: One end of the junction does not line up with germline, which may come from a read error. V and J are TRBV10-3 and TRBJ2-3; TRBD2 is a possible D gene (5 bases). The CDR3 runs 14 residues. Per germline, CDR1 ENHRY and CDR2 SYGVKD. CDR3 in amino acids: CAIGERHEGGFQYF. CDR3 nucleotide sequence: TGTGCCATCGGTGAGAGGCACGAGGGTGGGTTCCAGTATTTT.

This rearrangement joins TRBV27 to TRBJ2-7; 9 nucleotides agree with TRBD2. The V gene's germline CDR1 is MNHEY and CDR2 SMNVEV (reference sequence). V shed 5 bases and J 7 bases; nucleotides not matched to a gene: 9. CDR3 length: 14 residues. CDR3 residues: CASSRSASGGEQYF. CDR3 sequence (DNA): TGTGCCAGCAGTCGATCTGCCAGCGGGGGGGAGCAGTACTTC.

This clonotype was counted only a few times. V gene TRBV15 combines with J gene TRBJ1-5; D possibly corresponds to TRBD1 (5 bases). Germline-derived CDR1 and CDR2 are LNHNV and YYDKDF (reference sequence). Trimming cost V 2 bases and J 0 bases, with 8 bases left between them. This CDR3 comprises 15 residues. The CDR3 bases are TGTGCCACCAGCAGACAGGACACTAGCAATCAGCCCCAGCATTTT. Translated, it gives CATSRQDTSNQPQHF. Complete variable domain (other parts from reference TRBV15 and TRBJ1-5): DAMVIQNPRYQVTQFGKPVTLSCSQTLNHNVMYWYQQKSSQAPKLLFHYYDKDFNNEADTPDNFQSRRPNTSFCFLDIRSPGLGDTAMYLCATSRQDTSNQPQHFGDGTRLSIL.

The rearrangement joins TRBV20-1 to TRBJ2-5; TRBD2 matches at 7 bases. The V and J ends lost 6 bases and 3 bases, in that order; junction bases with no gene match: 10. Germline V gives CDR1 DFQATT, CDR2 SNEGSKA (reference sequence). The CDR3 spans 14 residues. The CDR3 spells CSARTSIYEETQYF. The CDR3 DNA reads TGCAGTGCGAGGACTAGTATCTATGAAGAGACCCAGTACTTC.

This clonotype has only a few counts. The CDR3 is CASSYSFLGNQPQHF. DNA for the CDR3: TGTGCCAGCAGCTATTCTTTCCTGGGCAATCAGCCCCAGCATTTT. V gene TRBV5-5 combines with J gene TRBJ1-5, with D hard to call. The CDR3 is 15 amino acids. V gave up 3 bases and J gave up 2 bases, with 12 bases separating them. Germline V gene data show CDR1 as SGHKS and CDR2 as YYEKEE (reference sequence).

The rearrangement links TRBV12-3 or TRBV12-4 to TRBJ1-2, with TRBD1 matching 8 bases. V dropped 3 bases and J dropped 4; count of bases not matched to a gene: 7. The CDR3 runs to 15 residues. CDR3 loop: CASSFEDRDSYGYTF. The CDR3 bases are TGTGCCAGCAGTTTCGAGGACAGGGATAGCTATGGCTACACCTTC.

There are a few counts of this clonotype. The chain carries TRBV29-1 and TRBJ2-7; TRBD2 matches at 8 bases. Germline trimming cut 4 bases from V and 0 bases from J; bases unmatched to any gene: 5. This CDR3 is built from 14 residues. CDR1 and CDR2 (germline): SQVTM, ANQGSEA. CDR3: CSVGPGRASYEQYF. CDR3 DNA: TGCAGCGTTGGACCCGGGAGGGCCTCCTACGAGCAGTACTTC.

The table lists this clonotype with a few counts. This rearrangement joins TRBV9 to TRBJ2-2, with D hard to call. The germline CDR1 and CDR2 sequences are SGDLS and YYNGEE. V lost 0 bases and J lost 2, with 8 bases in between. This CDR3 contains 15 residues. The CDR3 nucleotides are TGTGCCAGCAGCGTAGGAGGAGTTAACACCGGGGAGCTGTTTTTT. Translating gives CASSVGGVNTGELFF. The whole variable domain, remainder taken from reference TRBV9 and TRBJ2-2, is DSGVTQTPKHLITATGQRVTLRCSPRSGDLSVYWYQQSLDQGLQFLIQYYNGEERAKGNILERFSAQQFPDLHSELNLSSLELGDSALYFCASSVGGVNTGELFFGEGSRLTVL.

CDR3 protein: CASSIGPYHPQFF. The CDR3 DNA reads as TGTGCCAGTAGTATAGGCCCTTACCACCCGCAGTTCTTC. V is TRBV19 and J is TRBJ2-1; D is unclear. The V end was cut by 1 base, the J end by 12 bases, with 13 bases between. CDR1 and CDR2 from the germline V gene are LNHDA and SQIVND (reference sequence). CDR3 length: 13 residues.

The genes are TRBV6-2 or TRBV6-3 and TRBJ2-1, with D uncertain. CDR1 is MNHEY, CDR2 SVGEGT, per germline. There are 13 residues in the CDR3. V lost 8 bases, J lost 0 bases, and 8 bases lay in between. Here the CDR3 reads CASEEHSYNEQFF. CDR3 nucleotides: TGTGCCAGCGAGGAACACTCCTACAATGAGCAGTTCTTC.

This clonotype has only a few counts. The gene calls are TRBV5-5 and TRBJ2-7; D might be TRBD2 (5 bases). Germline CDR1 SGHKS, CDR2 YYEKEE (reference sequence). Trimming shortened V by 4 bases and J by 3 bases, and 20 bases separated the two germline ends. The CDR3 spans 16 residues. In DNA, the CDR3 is TGTGCCAGCAGCCAGTCGATAGCGACTGAGAGCTACGAGCAGTACTTC. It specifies CASSQSIATESYEQYF.

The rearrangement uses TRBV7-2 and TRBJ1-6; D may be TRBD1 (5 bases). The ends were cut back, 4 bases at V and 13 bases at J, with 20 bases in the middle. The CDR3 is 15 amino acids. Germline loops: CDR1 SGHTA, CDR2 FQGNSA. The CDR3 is CASSSGSGSSRPLHF. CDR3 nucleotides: TGTGCCAGCAGCTCAGGGTCAGGGTCTAGTAGGCCCCTCCACTTT.

CDR3 sequence: CASSLNGGEQETQYF. Written as DNA, the CDR3 is TGTGCCAGCAGCTTAAACGGGGGGGAACAAGAGACCCAGTACTTC. This rearrangement joins TRBV11-3 to TRBJ2-5; TRBD2 matches 8 bases. Germline V lookup: CDR1 SGHNT, CDR2 YENEEA. This CDR3 is built from 15 residues. J was trimmed by 2 bases and V by 2 bases; bases with no gene match: 4.

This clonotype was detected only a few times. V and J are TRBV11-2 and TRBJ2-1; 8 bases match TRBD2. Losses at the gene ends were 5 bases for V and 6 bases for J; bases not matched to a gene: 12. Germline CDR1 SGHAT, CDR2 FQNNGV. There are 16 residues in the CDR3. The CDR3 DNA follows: TGTGCCAGCAGCGAAGTTCAACTAGCGGTGTTCAATGAGCAGTTCTTC. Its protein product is CASSEVQLAVFNEQFF.

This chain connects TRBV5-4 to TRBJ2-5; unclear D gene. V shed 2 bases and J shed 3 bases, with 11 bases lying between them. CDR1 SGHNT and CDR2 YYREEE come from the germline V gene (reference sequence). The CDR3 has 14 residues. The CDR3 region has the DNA TGTGCCAGCAGCTTTCTGGGGTCAGAAGAGACCCAGTACTTC. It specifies CASSFLGSEETQYF.

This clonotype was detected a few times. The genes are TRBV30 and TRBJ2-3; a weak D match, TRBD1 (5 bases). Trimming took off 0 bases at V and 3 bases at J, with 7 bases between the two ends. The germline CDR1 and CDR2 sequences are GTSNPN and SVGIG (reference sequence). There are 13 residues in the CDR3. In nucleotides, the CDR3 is TGTGCCTGGAGTGTATACAGGACAGATACGCAGTATTTT. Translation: CAWSVYRTDTQYF.

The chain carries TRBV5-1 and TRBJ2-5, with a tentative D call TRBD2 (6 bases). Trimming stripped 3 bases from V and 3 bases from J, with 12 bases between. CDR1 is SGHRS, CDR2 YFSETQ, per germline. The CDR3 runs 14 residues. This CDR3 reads CASSSTSTEETQYF. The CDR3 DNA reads TGCGCCAGCAGCTCAACTAGCACCGAAGAGACCCAGTACTTC.

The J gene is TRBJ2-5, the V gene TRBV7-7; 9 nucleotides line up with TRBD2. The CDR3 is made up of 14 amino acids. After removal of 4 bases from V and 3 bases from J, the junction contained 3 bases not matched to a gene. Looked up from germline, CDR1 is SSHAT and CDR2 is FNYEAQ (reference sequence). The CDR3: CASSSSGAEETQYF. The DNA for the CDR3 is TGTGCCAGCAGCTCTAGCGGGGCCGAAGAGACCCAGTACTTC. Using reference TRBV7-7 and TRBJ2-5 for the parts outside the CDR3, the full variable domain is GAGVSQSPRYKVTKRGQDVTLRCDPISSHATLYWYQQALGQGPEFLTYFNYEAQPDKSGLPSDRFSAERPEGSISTLTIQRTEQRDSAMYRCASSSSGAEETQYFGPGTRLLVL.